A selection of T cell receptor beta chains follows, all from one sample in a study of Ad26.COV2.S vaccination and SARS-CoV-2 variants. TCRdb keeps only in-frame clones here, not all; method: immunoSEQ multiplex PCR. The data contain roughly 420,000 clones, 88% of them seen just once; the ten biggest clones take up 3.6%. The starting material was peripheral blood, obtained in a trial of Ad26.COV2.S vaccine versus placebo. The origin of the receptors is a person aged 18 to 65 who received the Ad26.COV2.S COVID-19 vaccine or a placebo. The CDR3 runs from the conserved cysteine through the conserved F or W. D genes are given only for firm matches.

>NA|TRBJ1-2|TRBV5-4
TGTGCCAGCAGACCCTCCGGATATAACTATGGCTACACCTTC
CASRPSGYNYGYTF
>TRBD1|TRBJ2-7|TRBV4-3
TGCGCCAGCAGCCAGGACGACAGGGAGCGGTACGAGCAGTACTTC
CASSQDDRERYEQYF
>NA|TRBJ2-3|TRBV4-3
TGCGCCAGCAGCCAAGATCGTAAGGGGGGGGTCCCAGATACGCAGTATTTT
CASSQDRKGGVPDTQYF
>TRBD2|TRBJ2-7|TRBV10-1
TGCGCCAGCAGAGCCGGGACTAGCGCAAACTACGAGCAGTACTTC
CASRAGTSANYEQYF
>NA|TRBJ2-1|TRBV7-2
TGTGCCAGCAGCAGGGGGAGCTCCTACAATGAGCAGTTCTTC
CASSRGSSYNEQFF
>NA|TRBJ2-2|TRBV19
TGTGCCAGTACCCCCCTCCGCCTTCCGAACACCGGGGAGCTGTTTTTT
CASTPLRLPNTGELFF
>TRBD1|TRBJ2-3|TRBV7-2
TGTGCCAGCAGCCCACAGGACAGGTACCCCGTGAATACGCAGTATTTT
CASSPQDRYPVNTQYF
>NA|TRBJ1-6|TRBV27
TGTGCCAGCAGTTTATCCACCCGCCCTTCACCCCTCCACTTT
CASSLSTRPSPLHF
>TRBD2|TRBJ2-7|TRBV11-2
TGTGCCAGCAGGGCGAGCGGGGGGGCGGACGAGCAGTACTTC
CASRASGGADEQYF
>TRBD1|TRBJ2-5|TRBV7-9
TGTGCCAGCAGCACTCGCGGACAGGGGGAAGAGACCCAGTACTTC
CASSTRGQGEETQYF
>NA|TRBJ2-5|TRBV11-2
TGTGCCAGCAGCGCAGGGGCTAGGGGTCGGCAAGAGACCCAGTACTTC
CASSAGARGRQETQYF
>NA|TRBJ2-3|TRBV30
TGTGCCTGGACGGGACTCCTCTCCCCAGGCACGCAGTATTTT
CAWTGLLSPGTQYF
>NA|TRBJ2-3|TRBV9
TGTGCCAGCAGCGTAGCAACTAAGACAGATACGCAGTATTTT
CASSVATKTDTQYF